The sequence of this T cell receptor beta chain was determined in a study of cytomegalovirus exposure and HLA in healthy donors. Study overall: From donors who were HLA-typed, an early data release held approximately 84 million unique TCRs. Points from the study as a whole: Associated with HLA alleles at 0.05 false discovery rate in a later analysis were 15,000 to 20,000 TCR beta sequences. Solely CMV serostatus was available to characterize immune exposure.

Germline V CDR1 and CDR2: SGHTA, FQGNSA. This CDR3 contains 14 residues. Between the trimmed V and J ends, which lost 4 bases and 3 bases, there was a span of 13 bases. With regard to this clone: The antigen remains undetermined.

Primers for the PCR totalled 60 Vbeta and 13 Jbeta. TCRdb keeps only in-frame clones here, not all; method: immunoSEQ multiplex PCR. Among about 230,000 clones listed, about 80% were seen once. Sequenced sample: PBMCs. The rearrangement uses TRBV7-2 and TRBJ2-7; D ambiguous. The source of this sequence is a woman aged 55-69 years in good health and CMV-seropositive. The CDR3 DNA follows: TGTGCCAGCAGCTCGACGAGAGGATTCTACGAGCAGTACTTC. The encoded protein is CASSSTRGFYEQYF.